This T cell receptor (beta chain) came from a study of blood T cell repertoires in COVID-19. Participant-reported clinical history was the basis for cohort assignment. The germline V gene encodes CDR1 SGHTA and CDR2 FQGTGA. CDR3 length equals 13 residues. The data were produced by immunoSEQ multiplex PCR, yet TCRdb's version contains in-frame clones alone and is incomplete. The table includes a few hundred thousand clones, 80% to 90% detected once. A remark on this clone: At one boundary the junction diverges from the germline segment, which might be a read error.

Sequencing used PBMCs or T cells enriched from blood (not recorded which). The chain is built from TRBV7-3 and TRBJ2-1; D might be TRBD2 (6 bases). The sequence was obtained from a man aged 40-50 years in a cohort exposed to, infected with or recovered from COVID-19 (not recorded which). The CDR3 is CASSRDSNNEQFF. In DNA form, the CDR3 reads TGTGCCAGCAGCCGGGACTCCAACAATGAGCAGTTCTTC.